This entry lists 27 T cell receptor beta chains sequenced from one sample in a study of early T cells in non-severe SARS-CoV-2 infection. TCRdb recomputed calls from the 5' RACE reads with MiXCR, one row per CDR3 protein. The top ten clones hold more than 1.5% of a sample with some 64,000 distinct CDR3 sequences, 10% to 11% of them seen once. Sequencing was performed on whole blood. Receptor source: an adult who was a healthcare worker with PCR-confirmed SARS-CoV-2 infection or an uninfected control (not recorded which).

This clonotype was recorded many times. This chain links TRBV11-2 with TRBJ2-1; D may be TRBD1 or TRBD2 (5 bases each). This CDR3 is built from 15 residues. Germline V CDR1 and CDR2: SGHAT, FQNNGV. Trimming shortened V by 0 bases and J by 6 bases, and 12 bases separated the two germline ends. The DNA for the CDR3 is TGTGCCAGCAGCTTAGACCCAGGTGGGGGCAATGAGCAGTTCTTC. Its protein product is CASSLDPGGGNEQFF.

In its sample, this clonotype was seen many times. CDR3 coding DNA: TGTGCCAGCAGTTTTGTGGCGGATGCAGGAAACACCATATATTTT. Its translation is CASSFVADAGNTIYF. The chain is built from TRBV12-3 or TRBV12-4 and TRBJ1-3; D remains ambiguous. This CDR3 has 15 amino acids. V was cut by 3 bases and J by 4 bases, with 13 bases left in between.

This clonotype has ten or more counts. The chain's CDR3 is CASSLGQGRETQYF. In nucleotides, the CDR3 is TGTGCCAGCAGCTTAGGCCAGGGGCGAGAGACCCAGTACTTC. The chain combines TRBV11-2 with TRBJ2-5; TRBD1 might be the D (6 bases). The CDR3 runs 14 residues. Looked up from germline, CDR1 is SGHAT and CDR2 is FQNNGV. Trimming left V 1 base short and J 4 bases short, with 10 bases between.

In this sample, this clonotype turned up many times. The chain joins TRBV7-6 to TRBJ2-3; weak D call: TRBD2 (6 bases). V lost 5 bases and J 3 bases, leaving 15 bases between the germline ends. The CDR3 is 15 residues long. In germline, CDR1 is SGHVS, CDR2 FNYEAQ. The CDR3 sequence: CASSLTLAATDTQYF. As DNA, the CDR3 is TGTGCCAGCAGCCTGACCTTAGCGGCTACAGATACGCAGTATTTT.

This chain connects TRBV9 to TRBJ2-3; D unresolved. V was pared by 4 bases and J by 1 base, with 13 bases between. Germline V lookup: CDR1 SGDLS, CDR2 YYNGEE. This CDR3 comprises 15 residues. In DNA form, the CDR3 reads TGTGCCAGCAGCCCCTCGACCGGAGGCACAGATACGCAGTATTTT. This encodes CASSPSTGGTDTQYF. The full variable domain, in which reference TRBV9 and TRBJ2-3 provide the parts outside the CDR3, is DSGVTQTPKHLITATGQRVTLRCSPRSGDLSVYWYQQSLDQGLQFLIQYYNGEERAKGNILERFSAQQFPDLHSELNLSSLELGDSALYFCASSPSTGGTDTQYFGPGTRLTVL.

CDR3 DNA sequence: TGCAGTGCTAGAGATCGAGGGACAGGGACCGGCACCGGGGAGCTGTTTTTT. It codes for CSARDRGTGTGTGELFF. This rearrangement joins TRBV20-1 to TRBJ2-2; TRBD1 matches 9 bases. V gave up 0 bases and J gave up 4 bases; unmatched junction bases: 9. The CDR3 runs to 17 residues. The germline CDR1 and CDR2 sequences are DFQATT and SNEGSKA (reference sequence).

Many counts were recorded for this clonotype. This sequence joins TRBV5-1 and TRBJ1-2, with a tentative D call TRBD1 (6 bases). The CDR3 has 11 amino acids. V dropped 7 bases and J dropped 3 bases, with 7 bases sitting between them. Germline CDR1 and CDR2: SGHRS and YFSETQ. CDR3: CASAGDYGYTF. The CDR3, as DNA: TGCGCCAGCGCAGGGGACTATGGCTACACCTTC.

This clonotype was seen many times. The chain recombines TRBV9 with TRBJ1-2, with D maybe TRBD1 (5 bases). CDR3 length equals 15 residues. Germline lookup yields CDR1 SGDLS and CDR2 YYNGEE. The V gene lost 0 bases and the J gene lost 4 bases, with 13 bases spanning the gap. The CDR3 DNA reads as TGTGCCAGCAGCGTAGGAGTCGCAGGGCTCTATGGCTACACCTTC. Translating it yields CASSVGVAGLYGYTF.

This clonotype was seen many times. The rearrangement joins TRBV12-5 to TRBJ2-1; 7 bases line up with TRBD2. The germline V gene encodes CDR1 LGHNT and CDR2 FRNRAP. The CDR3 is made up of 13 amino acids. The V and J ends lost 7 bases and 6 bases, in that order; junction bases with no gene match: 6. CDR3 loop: CASDGAGTNEQFF. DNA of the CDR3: TGTGCTAGTGACGGAGCGGGAACCAATGAGCAGTTCTTC.

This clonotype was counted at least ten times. For the CDR3, the DNA is TGTGCCAGCAACGGGGATCGTGGAGGGACTTTTGGCTACACCTTC. Its protein product is CASNGDRGGTFGYTF. This chain uses TRBV2 with TRBJ1-2, with D perhaps TRBD1 (5 bases). Germline V lookup: CDR1 SNHLY, CDR2 FYNNEI. V lost 7 bases and J lost 7, with 22 bases in between. This CDR3 comprises 15 residues.

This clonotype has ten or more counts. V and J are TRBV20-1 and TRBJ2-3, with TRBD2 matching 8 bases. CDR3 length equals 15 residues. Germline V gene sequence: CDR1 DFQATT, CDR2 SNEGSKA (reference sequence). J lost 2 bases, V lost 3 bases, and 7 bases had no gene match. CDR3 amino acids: CSASPLAGVTDTQYF. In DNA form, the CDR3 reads TGCAGTGCTAGTCCCCTAGCGGGCGTCACAGATACGCAGTATTTT.

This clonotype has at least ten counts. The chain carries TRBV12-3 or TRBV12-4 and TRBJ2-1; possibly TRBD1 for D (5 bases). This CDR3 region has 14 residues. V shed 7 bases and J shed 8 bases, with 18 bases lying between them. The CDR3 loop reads CASIPAGRAHEQFF. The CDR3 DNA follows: TGTGCCAGCATCCCCGCTGGCAGGGCCCATGAGCAGTTCTTC.

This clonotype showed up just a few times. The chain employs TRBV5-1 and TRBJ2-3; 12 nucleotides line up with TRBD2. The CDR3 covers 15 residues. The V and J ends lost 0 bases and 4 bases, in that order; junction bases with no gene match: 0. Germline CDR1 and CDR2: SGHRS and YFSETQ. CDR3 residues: CASSLGLAGADTQYF. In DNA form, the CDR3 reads TGCGCCAGCAGCTTGGGACTAGCGGGGGCAGATACGCAGTATTTT.

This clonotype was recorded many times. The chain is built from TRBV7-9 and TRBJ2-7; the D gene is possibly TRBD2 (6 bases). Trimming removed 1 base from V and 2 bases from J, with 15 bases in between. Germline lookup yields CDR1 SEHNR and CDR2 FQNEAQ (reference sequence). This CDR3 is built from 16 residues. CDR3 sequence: CASSLGRGITPYEQYF. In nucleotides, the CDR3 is TGTGCCAGCAGCTTAGGTCGGGGGATAACTCCCTACGAGCAGTACTTC.

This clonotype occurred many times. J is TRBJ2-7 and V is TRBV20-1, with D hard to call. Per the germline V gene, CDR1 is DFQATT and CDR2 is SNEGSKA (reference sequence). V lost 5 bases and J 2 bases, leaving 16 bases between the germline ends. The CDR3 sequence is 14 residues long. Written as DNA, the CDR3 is TGCAGTGCTTCCCCTGGATTTGGGGCCTACGAGCAGTACTTC. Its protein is CSASPGFGAYEQYF.

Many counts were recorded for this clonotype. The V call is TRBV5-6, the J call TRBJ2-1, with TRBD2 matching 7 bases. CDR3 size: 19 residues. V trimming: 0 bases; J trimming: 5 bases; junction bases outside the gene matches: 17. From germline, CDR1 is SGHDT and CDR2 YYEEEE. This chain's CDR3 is CASSLASWPSREENNEQFF. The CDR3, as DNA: TGTGCCAGCAGCTTGGCCTCCTGGCCCAGCCGGGAGGAAAACAATGAGCAGTTCTTC. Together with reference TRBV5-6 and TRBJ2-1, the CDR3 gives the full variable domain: DAGVTQSPTHLIKTRGQQVTLRCSPKSGHDTVSWYQQALGQGPQFIFQYYEEEERQRGNFPDRFSGHQFPNYSSELNVNALLLGDSALYLCASSLASWPSREENNEQFFGPGTRLTVL.

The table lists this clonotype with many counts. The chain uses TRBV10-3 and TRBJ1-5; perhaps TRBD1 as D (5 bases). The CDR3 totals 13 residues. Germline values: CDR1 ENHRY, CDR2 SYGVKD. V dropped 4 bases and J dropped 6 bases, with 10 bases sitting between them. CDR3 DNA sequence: TGTGCCATCAGTGTGGGAGGGGTTCAGCCCCAGCATTTT. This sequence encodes CAISVGGVQPQHF.

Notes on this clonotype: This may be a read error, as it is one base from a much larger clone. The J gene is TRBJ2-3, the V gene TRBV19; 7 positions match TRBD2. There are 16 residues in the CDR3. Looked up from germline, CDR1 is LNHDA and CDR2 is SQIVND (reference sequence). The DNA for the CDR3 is TGTGCCAGTAGTACCCCGGGGGGACCCAGCACAGATACGCGGTATTTT. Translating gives CASSTPGGPSTDTRYF.

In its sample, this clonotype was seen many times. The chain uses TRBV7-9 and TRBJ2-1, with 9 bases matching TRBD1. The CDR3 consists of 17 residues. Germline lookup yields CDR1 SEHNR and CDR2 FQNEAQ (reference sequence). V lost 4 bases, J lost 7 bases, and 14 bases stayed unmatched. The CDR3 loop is CASSSPGSWTGANEQFF. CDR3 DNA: TGTGCCAGCAGCTCCCCCGGTTCGTGGACAGGGGCAAATGAGCAGTTCTTC.

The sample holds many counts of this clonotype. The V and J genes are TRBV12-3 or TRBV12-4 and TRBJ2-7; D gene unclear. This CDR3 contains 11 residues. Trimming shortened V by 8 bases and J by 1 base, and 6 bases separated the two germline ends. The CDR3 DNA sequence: TGTGCCAGCGGGGTGTCCTACGAGCAGTACTTC. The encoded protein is CASGVSYEQYF.

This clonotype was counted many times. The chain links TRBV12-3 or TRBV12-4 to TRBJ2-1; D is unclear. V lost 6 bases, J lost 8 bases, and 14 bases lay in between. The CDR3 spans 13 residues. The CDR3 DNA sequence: TGTGCCAGCAGCGGGCGAACGTCCCATGAGCAGTTCTTC. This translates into CASSGRTSHEQFF.

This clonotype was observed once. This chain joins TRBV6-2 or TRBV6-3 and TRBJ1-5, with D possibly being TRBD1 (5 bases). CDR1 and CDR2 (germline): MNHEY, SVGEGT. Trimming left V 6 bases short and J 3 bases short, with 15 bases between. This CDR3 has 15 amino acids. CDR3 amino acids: CASRHRRGLNQPQHF. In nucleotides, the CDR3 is TGTGCCAGCAGGCACCGGCGGGGCCTCAATCAGCCCCAGCATTTT.

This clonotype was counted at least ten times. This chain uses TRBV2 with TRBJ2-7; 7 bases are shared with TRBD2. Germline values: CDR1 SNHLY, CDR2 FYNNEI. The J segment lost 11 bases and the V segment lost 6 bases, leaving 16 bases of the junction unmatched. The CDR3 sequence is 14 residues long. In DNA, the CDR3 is TGTGCCAGCAGATACGGGACCGTCGTGGGAGGGGAGTACTTC. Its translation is CASRYGTVVGGEYF.

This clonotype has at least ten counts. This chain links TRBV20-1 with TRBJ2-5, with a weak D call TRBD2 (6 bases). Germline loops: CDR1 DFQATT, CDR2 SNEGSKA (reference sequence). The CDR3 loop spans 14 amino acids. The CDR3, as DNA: TGCAGCATTCCCAACTTGTGGGGGGAAGAGACCCAGTACTTC. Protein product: CSIPNLWGEETQYF.

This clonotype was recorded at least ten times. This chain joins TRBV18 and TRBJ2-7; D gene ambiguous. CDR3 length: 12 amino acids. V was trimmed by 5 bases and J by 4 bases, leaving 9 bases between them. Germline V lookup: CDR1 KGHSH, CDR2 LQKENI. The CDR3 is CASSTNGYEQYF. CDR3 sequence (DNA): TGTGCCAGCTCAACTAATGGGTACGAGCAGTACTTC.

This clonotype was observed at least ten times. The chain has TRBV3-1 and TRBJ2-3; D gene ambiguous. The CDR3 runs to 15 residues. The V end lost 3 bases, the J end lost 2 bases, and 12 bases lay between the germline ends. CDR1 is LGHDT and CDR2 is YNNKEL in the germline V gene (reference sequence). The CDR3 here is CASSHLWADTDTQYF. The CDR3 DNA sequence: TGTGCCAGCAGCCACCTGTGGGCGGACACAGATACGCAGTATTTT.

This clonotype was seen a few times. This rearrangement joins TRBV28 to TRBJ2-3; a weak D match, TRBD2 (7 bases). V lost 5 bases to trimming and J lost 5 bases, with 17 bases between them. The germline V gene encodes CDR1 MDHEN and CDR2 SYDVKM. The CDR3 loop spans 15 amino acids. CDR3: CASSPPWGGRDTQYF. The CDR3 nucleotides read TGTGCCAGCAGTCCCCCCTGGGGGGGGCGAGATACGCAGTATTTT. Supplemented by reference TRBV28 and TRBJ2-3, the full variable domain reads DVKVTQSSRYLVKRTGEKVFLECVQDMDHENMFWYRQDPGLGLRLIYFSYDVKMKEKGDIPEGYSVSREKKERFSLILESASTNQTSMYLCASSPPWGGRDTQYFGPGTRLTVL.